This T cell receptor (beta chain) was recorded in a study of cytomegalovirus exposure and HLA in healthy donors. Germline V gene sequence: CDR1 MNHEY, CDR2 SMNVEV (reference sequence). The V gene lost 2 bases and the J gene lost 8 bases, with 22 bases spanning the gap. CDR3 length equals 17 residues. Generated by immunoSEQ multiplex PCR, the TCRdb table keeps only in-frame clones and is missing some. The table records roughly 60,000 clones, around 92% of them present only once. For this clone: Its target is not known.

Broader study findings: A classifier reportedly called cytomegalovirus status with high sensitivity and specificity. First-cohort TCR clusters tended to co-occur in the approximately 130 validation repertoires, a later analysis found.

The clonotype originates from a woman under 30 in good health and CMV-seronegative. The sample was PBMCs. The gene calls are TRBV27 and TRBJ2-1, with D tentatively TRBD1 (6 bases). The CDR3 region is CASSLPTLVQGEYEQFF. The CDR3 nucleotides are TGTGCCAGCAGTTTACCAACCCTGGTACAGGGTGAGTATGAGCAGTTCTTC.